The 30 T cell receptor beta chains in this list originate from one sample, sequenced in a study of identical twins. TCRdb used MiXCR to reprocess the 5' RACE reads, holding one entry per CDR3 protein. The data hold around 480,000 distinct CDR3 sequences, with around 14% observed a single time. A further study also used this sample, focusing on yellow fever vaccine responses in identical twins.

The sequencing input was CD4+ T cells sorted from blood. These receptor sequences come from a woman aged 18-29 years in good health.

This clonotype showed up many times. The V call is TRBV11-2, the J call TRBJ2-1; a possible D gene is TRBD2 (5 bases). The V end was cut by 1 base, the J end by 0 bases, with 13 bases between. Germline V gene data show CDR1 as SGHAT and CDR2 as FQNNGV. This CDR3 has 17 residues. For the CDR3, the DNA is TGTGCCAGCAGCTTAGTAGGCGGAGGTAGCTCCTACAATGAGCAGTTCTTC. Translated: CASSLVGGGSSYNEQFF.

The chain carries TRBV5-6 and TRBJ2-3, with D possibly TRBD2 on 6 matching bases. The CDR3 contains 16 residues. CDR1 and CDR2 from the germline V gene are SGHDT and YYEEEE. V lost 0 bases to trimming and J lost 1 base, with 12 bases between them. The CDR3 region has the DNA TGTGCCAGCAGCTTGGACGTCGGGGGTCGCACAGATACGCAGTATTTT. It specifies CASSLDVGGRTDTQYF.

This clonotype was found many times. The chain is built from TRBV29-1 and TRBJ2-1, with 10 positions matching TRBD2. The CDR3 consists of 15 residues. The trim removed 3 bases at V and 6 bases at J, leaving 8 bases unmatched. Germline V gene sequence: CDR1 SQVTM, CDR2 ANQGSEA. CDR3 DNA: TGCAGCGTTGAGACAGCGGGAGGGGAGGTCAATGAGCAGTTCTTC. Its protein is CSVETAGGEVNEQFF.

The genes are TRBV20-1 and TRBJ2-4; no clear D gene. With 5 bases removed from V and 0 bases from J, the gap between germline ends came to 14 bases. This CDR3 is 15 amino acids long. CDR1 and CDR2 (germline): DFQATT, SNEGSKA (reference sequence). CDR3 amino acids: CSAAHRSLAKNIQYF. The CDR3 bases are TGCAGTGCTGCCCACAGATCTCTAGCCAAAAACATTCAGTACTTC.

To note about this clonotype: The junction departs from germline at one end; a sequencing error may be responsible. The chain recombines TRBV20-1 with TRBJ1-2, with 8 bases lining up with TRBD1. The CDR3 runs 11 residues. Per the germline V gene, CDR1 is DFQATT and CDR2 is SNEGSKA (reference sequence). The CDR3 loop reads CSARVAEGQVF. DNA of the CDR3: TGCAGTGCTAGAGTCGCTGAGGGACAGGTCTTC.

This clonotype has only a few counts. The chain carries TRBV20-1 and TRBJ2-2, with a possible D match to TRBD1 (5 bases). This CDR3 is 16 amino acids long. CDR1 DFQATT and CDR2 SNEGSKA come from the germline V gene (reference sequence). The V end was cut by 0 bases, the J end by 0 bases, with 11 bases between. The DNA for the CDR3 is TGCAGTGCTAGAGATCGAGACAGAACGAACACCGGGGAGCTGTTTTTT. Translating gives CSARDRDRTNTGELFF.

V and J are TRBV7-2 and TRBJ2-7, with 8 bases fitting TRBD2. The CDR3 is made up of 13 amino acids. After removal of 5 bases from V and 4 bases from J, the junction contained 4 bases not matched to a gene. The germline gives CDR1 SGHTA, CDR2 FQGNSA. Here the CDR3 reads CASSPSGQYEQYF. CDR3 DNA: TGTGCCAGCAGCCCTAGCGGGCAGTACGAGCAGTACTTC.

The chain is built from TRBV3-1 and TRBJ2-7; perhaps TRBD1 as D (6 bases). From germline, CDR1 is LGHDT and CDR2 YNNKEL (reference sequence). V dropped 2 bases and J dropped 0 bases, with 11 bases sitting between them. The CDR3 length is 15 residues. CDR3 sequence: CASSQSGTNSYEQYF. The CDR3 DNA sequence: TGTGCCAGCAGCCAATCAGGGACAAACTCCTACGAGCAGTACTTC.

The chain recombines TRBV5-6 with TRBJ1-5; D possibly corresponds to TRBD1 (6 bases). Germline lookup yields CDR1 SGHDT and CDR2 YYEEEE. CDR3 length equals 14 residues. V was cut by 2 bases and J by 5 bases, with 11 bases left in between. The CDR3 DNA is TGTGCCAGCAGCTTCGCGGACAGAGATCAGCCCCAGCATTTT. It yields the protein CASSFADRDQPQHF.

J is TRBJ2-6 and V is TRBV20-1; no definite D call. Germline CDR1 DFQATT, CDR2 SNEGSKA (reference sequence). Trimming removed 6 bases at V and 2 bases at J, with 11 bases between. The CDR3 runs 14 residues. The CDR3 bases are TGCAGTGCCGGGTCCGGTGCTGGGGCCAACGTCCTGACTTTC. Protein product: CSAGSGAGANVLTF.

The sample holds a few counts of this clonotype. The CDR3 is CSASPSSNQPQHF. The CDR3 DNA reads as TGCAGTGCTAGTCCTAGTAGCAATCAGCCCCAGCATTTT. The chain is built from TRBV20-1 and TRBJ1-5, with D unclear. There are 13 residues in the CDR3. Germline values: CDR1 DFQATT, CDR2 SNEGSKA (reference sequence). V was trimmed by 3 bases and J by 0 bases, leaving 6 bases between them.

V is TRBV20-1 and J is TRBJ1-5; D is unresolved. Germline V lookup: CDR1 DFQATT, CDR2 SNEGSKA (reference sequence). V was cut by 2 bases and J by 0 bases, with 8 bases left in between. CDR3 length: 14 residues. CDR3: CSARRVISNQPQHF. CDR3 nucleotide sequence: TGCAGTGCTAGAAGGGTGATTAGCAATCAGCCCCAGCATTTT.

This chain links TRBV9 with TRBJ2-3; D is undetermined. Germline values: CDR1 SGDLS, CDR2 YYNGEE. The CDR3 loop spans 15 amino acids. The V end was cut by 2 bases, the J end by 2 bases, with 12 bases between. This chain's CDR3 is CASSVGTVNTDTQYF. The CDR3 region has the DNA TGTGCCAGCAGCGTCGGTACCGTCAACACAGATACGCAGTATTTT.

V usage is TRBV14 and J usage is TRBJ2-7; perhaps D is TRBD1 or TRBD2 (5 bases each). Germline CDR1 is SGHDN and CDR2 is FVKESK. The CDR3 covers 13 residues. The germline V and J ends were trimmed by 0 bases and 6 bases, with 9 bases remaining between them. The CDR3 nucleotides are TGTGCCAGCAGCCAAGATTTGAGGGGCGAGCAGTACTTC. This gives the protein CASSQDLRGEQYF.

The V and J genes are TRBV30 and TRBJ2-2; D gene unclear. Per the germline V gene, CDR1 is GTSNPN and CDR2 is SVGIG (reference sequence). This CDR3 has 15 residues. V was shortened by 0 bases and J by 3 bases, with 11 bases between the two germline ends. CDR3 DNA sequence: TGTGCCTGGAGTGTACGTTCCCTGGACACCGGGGAGCTGTTTTTT. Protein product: CAWSVRSLDTGELFF.

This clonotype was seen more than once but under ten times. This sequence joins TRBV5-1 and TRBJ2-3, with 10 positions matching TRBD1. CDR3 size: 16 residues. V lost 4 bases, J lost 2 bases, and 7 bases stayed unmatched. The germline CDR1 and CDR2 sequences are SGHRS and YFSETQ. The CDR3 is CASSPDRGRVTDTQYF. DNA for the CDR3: TGCGCCAGCAGCCCTGACAGGGGGCGCGTCACAGATACGCAGTATTTT.

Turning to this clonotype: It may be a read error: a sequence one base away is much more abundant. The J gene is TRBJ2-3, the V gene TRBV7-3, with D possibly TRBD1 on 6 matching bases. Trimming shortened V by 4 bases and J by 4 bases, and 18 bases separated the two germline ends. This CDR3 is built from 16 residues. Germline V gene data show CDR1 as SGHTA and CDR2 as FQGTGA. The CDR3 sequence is CASSSPGAGDPDTQYF. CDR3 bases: TGTGCCAGCAGCTCCCCCGGGGCAGGGGACCCAGATACGCAGTATTTT.

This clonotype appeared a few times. CDR3 region: CSALGGHTDTQYF. The CDR3 nucleotides read TGCAGTGCCCTGGGGGGGCACACAGATACGCAGTATTTT. The chain is built from TRBV20-1 and TRBJ2-3, with a possible D match to TRBD2 (7 bases). Germline values: CDR1 DFQATT, CDR2 SNEGSKA (reference sequence). The V and J ends lost 6 bases and 2 bases respectively, with 12 bases between them. The CDR3 has 13 residues.

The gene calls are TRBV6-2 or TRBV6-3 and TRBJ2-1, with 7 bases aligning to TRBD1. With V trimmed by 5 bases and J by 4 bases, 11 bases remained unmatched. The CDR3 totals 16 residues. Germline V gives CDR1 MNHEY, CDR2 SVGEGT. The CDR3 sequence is CASSPAGTVPYNEQFF. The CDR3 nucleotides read TGTGCCAGCAGTCCAGCCGGGACAGTTCCGTACAATGAGCAGTTCTTC.

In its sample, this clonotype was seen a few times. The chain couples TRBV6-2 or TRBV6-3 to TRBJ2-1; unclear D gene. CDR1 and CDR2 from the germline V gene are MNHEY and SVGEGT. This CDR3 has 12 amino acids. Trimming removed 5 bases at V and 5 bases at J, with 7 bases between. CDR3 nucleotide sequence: TGTGCCAGCAGTCGGATGGACAATGAGCAGTTCTTC. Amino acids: CASSRMDNEQFF.

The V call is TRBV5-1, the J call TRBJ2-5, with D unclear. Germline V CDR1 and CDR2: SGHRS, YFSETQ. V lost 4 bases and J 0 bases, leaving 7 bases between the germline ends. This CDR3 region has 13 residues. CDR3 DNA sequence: TGCGCCAGCAGCCGGGTTTACCAAGAGACCCAGTACTTC. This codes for CASSRVYQETQYF.

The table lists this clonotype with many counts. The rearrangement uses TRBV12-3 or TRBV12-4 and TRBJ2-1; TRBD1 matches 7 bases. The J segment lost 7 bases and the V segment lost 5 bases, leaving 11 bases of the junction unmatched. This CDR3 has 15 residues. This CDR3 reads CASSPPDREKNEQFF. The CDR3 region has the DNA TGTGCCAGCAGTCCCCCTGACAGGGAGAAGAATGAGCAGTTCTTC.

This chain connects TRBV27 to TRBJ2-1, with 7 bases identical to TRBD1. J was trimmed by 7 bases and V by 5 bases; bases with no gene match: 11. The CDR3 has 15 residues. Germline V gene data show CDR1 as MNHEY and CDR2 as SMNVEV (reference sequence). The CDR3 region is CASSAYTGAGNEQFF. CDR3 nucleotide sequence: TGTGCCAGCAGTGCATATACAGGGGCAGGTAATGAGCAGTTCTTC.

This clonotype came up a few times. The CDR3 loop reads CASTNGGDGYTF. The CDR3 bases are TGTGCCAGCACCAACGGCGGGGATGGCTACACCTTC. The chain employs TRBV6-2 or TRBV6-3 and TRBJ1-2; D gene ambiguous. V was pared by 7 bases and J by 6 bases, with 12 bases between. The CDR3 totals 12 residues. Germline CDR1 reads MNHEY; CDR2 reads SVGEGT.

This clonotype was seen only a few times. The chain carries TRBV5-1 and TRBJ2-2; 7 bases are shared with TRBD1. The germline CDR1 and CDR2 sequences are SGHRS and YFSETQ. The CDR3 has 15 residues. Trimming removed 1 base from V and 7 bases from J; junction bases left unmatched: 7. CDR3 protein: CASSLIPGGNGELFF. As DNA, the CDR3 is TGCGCCAGCAGCTTGATCCCAGGGGGTAACGGGGAGCTGTTTTTT.

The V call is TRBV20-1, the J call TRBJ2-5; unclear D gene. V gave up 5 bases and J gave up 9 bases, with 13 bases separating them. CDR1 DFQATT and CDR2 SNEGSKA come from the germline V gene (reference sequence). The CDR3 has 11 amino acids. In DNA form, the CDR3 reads TGCAGTGCTCCGTCGAGGAAGGCCCAGTACTTC. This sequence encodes CSAPSRKAQYF.

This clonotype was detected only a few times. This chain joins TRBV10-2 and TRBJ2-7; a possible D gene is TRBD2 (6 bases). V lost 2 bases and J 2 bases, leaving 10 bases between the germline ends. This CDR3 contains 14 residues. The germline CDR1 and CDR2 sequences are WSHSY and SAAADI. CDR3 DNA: TGCGCCAGCAGTGAGCACGGGAGAACCTACGAGCAGTACTTC. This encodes CASSEHGRTYEQYF.

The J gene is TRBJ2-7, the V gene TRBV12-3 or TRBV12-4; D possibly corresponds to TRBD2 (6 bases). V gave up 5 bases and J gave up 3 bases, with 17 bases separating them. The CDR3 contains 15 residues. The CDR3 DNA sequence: TGTGCCAGCAGTCTCCGGGGGAAGAGCAGCTACGAGCAGTACTTC. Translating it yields CASSLRGKSSYEQYF.

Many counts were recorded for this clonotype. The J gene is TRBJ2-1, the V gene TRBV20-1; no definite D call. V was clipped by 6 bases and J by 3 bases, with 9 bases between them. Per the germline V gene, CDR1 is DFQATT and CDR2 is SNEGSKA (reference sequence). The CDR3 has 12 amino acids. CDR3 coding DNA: TGCAGTGCACCGGACCACTACAATGAGCAGTTCTTC. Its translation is CSAPDHYNEQFF.

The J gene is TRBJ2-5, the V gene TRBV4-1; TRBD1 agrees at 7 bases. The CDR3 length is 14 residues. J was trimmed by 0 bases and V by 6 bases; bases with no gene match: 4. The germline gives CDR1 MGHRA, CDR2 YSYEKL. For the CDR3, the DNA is TGCGCCAGCAGACGGGACAGCAACCAAGAGACCCAGTACTTC. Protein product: CASRRDSNQETQYF.